This TCR beta chain derives from a study of T-cell reconstitution after alpha-beta-depleted transplantation in children (dated by TCRdb to the mid-2010s). At the level of the whole study: T-cell immune reconstitution after TCRalphabeta/CD19-depleted allogeneic hematopoietic cell transplantation in children was quantitatively tracked in the study by means of TCR repertoire profiling.

This clonotype appeared many times. Its recognized antigen is unknown. Base qualities were left out, and no much larger clone turns up one base away. Library creation used PCR. The sequencing machine was an Illumina HiSeq 2500. TCR libraries were prepared with molecular barcoding, using unique molecular identifiers to normalize TCRbeta repertoire quantification. The public reads were reprocessed in TCRdb via fastp at Q25 and MiXCR, keeping in-frame beta chains. Records with the same CDR3 protein are collapsed into one entry carrying the most frequent genes and DNA. The sample records about 640,000 distinct CDR3 sequences, about 15% of which are singletons. The ten largest clonotypes hold over 0.95% of the sample. Trimming takes 3 bases off V and 3 bases off J; junction bases not matched to a gene: 2. Taken from cysteine to phenylalanine, the CDR3 has 15 residues. This entry keeps only the CDR3 DNA: 45 bases, framed from base 1. Looking up the germline V gene yields CDR1 LGHNA and CDR2 YSLEER.

The material was PBMCs from the stem cell graft donor, obtained from the stem cell graft. The receptor was derived from a human donor who donated a stem cell graft to a child with acute myeloid leukemia. The chain uses TRBV4-3 and TRBJ2-3, with 11 central nucleotides matching TRBD2. The CDR3 has the sequence CASSHSGGATDTQYF. The DNA sequence follows: TGCGCCAGCAGCCATAGCGGGGGGGCTACAGATACGCAGTATTTT.